These T cell receptor beta chains were read from a single sample in a study of blood T cell repertoires in COVID-19. Repertoires were generated with immunoSEQ multiplex PCR, while TCRdb's copy carries only in-frame clones and drops some. This table has 250,000 to 400,000 clones, under 95% appearing once. The sequenced sample was PBMCs or T cells enriched from blood (not recorded which). These receptors all come from a man between 60 and 70 years old who had recovered from COVID-19. CDR3s include the opening cysteine and the closing phenylalanine or tryptophan. Each record gives: D gene, V gene, CDR3 protein. D genes are given only for firm matches.

TRBD1 TRBV18 CASSPPGQGAVMNTEAFF
TRBD2 TRBV7-9 CASSPRGRTSYNEQFF
. TRBV29-1 CSGSRGANTEAFF
. TRBV20-1 CSVTGNTEAFF
TRBD2 TRBV11-3 CASSLAGRAGELQQYF
TRBD2 TRBV19 CASTEGTSGGTQYF
TRBD1 TRBV19 CASSRTGLATEAFF
. TRBV11-3 CASSLTGIHSPLHF
. TRBV7-9 CASSPSGGSSGNTIYF
. TRBV7-2 CASSYQTAGVYGYTF
TRBD2 TRBV6-5 CASGGEAKNIQYF
. TRBV29-1 CSVGLAANTGELFF
TRBD1 TRBV7-2 CASSFPGGFYEQYF
TRBD2 TRBV30 CAWMSGGSYNEQFF
TRBD1 TRBV4-3 CASSQERTGMRGAFF
. TRBV18 CASSPRDILSYNSPLHF
. TRBV5-4 CASSWTDAGELFF
TRBD2 TRBV10-3 CAISLADGLAGDEQYF
TRBD1 TRBV19 CASNLPATGAGGYGYTF
TRBD2 TRBV7-6 CASSVGGGAHSYNEQFF
. TRBV11-2 CASSLAREATYPYEQFF
. TRBV30 CAWRRSGNTEAFF
TRBD1 TRBV9 CASSPRGLGLEYGYTF
. TRBV6-5 CASRDWPGTSYEQYF
TRBD1 TRBV7-3 CASSLSGGPDTQYF
TRBD1 TRBV6-1 CASSATGTGATGLGFFEQFF
. TRBV18 CASALGRGNTEAFF
. TRBV29-1 CSVGLNEQFF
. TRBV7-8 CASSPWGVPSNQPQHF
TRBD1 TRBV4-2 CASSPRQGSGLAKAFF
TRBD1 TRBV9 CASSAGTESNYGYTF
. TRBV9 CASSVEVRMNTGELFF
TRBD1 TRBV9 CASSLGTGQSTEAFF
. TRBV30 CAWSVGGPDEQYF
. TRBV12-3/TRBV12-4 CASAGPPNEQFF
. TRBV6-6 CASSYHDSQPFF
TRBD1 TRBV5-6 CASRDRDRVGYGYTF
TRBD1 TRBV7-4 CASSLSGPRRTGVNTEAFF
TRBD1 TRBV5-6 CASSLATGGFSYEQYF
TRBD1 TRBV7-2 CASSLARTGGLSAGYTF
. TRBV9 CASSDYESWETQYF
. TRBV5-1 CASTGVGSSYEQYF
TRBD1 TRBV19 CASSIAEGGPNEKLFF
. TRBV7-3 CASSPDTDTQYF